This T cell receptor (beta chain) stems from a study of preoperative IRX-2 immunotherapy in early breast cancer. TCRdb's table, derived via immunoSEQ multiplex PCR, lists solely in-frame clones and lacks some. The sample carries about 67,000 clones, approximately 94% recorded once. Treatment meaning: preoperative locoregional IRX-2 cytokine immunotherapy. Patients received preoperative, locoregional IRX-2 cytokine immunotherapy in a phase Ib study. The CDR3 loop spans 16 amino acids. Germline CDR1 SGHVS, CDR2 FQNEAQ. After removal of 6 bases from V and 2 bases from J, the junction contained 13 bases not matched to a gene.

The TCR was taken from a human donor with breast cancer. The sample was collected from a patient treated with IRX-2 immunotherapy. The chain joins TRBV7-8 to TRBJ2-7; 7 nucleotides align to TRBD2. The CDR3 bases are TGTGCCAGCAGAAGCAGATCTAGCGGTCCACCCTACGAGCAGTACTTC. This gives the protein CASRSRSSGPPYEQYF.